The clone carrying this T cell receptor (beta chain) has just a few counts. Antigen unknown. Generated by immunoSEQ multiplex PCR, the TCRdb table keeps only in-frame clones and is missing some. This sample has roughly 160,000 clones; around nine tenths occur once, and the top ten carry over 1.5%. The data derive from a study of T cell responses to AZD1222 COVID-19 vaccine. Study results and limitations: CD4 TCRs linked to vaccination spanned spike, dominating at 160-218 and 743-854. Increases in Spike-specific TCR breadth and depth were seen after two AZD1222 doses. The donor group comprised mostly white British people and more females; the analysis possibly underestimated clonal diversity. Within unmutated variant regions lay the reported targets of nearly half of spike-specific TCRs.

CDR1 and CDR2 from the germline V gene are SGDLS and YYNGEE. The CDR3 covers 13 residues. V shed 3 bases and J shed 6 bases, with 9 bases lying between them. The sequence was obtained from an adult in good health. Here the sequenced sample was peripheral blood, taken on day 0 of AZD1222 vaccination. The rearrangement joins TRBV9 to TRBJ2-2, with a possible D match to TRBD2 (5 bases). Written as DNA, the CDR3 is TGTGCCAGCAGCGAATGGGAGTCCGGGGAGCTGTTTTTT. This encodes CASSEWESGELFF.